This T cell receptor beta chain stems from a study of blood T cell repertoires in COVID-19. Turning to the study itself: Samples came from the United States, Italy and Spain, spanning acute and convalescent COVID-19. The analysed material was cDNA or gDNA that came from T cells, B-cell-depleted T cells, or PBMCs.

CDR1 and CDR2 from the germline V gene are MRHNA and SNTAGT. The V gene lost 6 bases and the J gene lost 2 bases, with 8 bases spanning the gap. CDR3 length equals 13 residues. Methods used by the authors: Using reference gene primer amplification, nucleated cell counts were estimated. TCRdb keeps only in-frame clones here, not all; method: immunoSEQ multiplex PCR. The DNA gave D and trimming, while V, J and clone size come from that table. The table includes 110,000 or so clones, about 90% detected once. The sequence came from a woman between 45 and 65 years old with acute or convalescent COVID-19. V usage is TRBV6-4 and J usage is TRBJ2-1; maybe TRBD1 (6 bases). Sequencing was carried out using peripheral blood. The CDR3 loop is CASSRGPYNEQFF. The CDR3, as DNA: TGTGCCAGCAGCAGGGGTCCCTACAATGAGCAGTTCTTC.